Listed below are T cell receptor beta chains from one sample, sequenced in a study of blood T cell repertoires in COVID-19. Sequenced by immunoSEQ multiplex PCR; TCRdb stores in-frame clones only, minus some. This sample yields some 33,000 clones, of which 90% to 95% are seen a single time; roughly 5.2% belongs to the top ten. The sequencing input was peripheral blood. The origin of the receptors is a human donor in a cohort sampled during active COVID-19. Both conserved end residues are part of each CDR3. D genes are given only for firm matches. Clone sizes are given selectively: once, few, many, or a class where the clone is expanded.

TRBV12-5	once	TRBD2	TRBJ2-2	TGTGCTAGTGGGTTAGGGGTAGCGGGGATCACCGGGGAGCTGTTTTTT	CASGLGVAGITGELFF
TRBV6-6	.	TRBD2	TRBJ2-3	TGTGCCTGCAGACTAGCGGGGGATCTAGATACGCAGTATTTT	CACRLAGDLDTQYF
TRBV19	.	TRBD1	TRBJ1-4	TGTGCCAGTAGTACGACCGGACAGGCTTATGAAAAACTGTTTTTT	CASSTTGQAYEKLFF
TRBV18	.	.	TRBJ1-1	TGTGCCAGCTCACCCCAGACAGCGAACACTGAAGCTTTCTTT	CASSPQTANTEAFF
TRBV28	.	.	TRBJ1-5	TGTGCCAGCCGCTTGGGGGGGGTGGTAGGCAATCAGCCCCAGCATTTT	CASRLGGVVGNQPQHF
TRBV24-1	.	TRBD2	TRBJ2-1	TGTGCCACCAGTGACTTCGGACTAGCGGGCTCCTACAATGAGCAGTTCTTC	CATSDFGLAGSYNEQFF
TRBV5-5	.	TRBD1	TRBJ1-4	TGTGCCAGCAGCTCCGGGACAGGGAGGGAAAAACTGTTTTTT	CASSSGTGREKLFF
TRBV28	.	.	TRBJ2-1	TGTGCCAGCAGTGCCGGGACTCGGCTGTCCTACAATGAGCAGTTCTTC	CASSAGTRLSYNEQFF
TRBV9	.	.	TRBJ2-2	TGTGCCAGCAGCGCTCATACTGGCACCGGGGAGCTGTTTTTT	CASSAHTGTGELFF
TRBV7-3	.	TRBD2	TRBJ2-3	TGTGCCAGCAGCGGGGGACTAGCGGCGACAGATACGCAGTATTTT	CASSGGLAATDTQYF
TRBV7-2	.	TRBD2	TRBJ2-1	TGTGCCAGCAGCTTAGCGGGCGGACTAGCGGGACGAGCGAACAAGGCCAATGAGCAGTTCTTC	CASSLAGGLAGRANKANEQFF
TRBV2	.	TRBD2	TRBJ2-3	TGTGCCAGCAGTGTGGGACTAGCGGGAGGGAAGCACTTGTATTTT	CASSVGLAGGKHLYF
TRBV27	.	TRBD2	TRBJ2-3	TGTGCCAGCACGTCTAGCGGGAGTTTAGATACGCAGTATTTT	CASTSSGSLDTQYF
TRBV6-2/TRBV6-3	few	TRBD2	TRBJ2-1	TGTGCCAGCAGTTACCTTGCGGGAGAAGGGCAGTTCTTC	CASSYLAGEGQFF
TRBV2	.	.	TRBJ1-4	TGTGCCAGCAGTGCTGAGCCTATTGAAAAACTGTTTTTT	CASSAEPIEKLFF
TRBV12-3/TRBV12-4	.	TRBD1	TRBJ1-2	TGTGCCAGCAGGGCGACAGGGGGCTATGGCTACACCTTC	CASRATGGYGYTF
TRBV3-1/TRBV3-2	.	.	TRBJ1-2	TGTGCCAGCAGCCAAGGCGGGTGCCCTTTCTATGGCTACACCTTC	CASSQGGCPFYGYTF
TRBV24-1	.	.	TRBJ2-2	TGTGCCACCACATCGGGACAAGGGGCCGGGGAGCTGTTTTTT	CATTSGQGAGELFF
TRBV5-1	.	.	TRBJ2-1	TGCGCCAGCAGCTTGAGAGGGATCGACAATGAGCAGTTCTTC	CASSLRGIDNEQFF
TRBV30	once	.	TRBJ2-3	TGTGCCGGATCGACAAGCACAGATACGCAGTATTTT	CAGSTSTDTQYF
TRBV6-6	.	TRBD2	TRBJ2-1	TGTGCCAGCAGCCCCCTACTAGCGAACCATGAGCAGTTCTTC	CASSPLLANHEQFF
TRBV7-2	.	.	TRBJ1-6	TGTGCCAGCAGCTTAGCGAGGGTGAGTTCACCCCTCCACTTT	CASSLARVSSPLHF
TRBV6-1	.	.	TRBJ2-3	TGTGCCAGCAGTGAAGCCCAGGGCAGTGGCACAGATACGCAGTATTTT	CASSEAQGSGTDTQYF
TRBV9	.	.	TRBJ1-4	TGTGCCAGCAGCCCCCCCGCAGGGACAAATGAAAAACTGTTTTTT	CASSPPAGTNEKLFF
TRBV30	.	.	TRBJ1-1	TGTGCCTCCCAGACAGGGAACACTGAAGCTTTCTTT	CASQTGNTEAFF
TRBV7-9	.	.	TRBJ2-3	TGTGCCAGCAGTTCTACAGATACGCAGTATTTT	CASSSTDTQYF
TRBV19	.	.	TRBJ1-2	TGTGCCAGTAGTATAGTGCAGTCCTATGGCTACACCTTC	CASSIVQSYGYTF
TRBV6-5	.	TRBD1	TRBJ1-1	TGTGCCAGCAGTACCGGGACAGGTGGTTCTGAAGCTTTCTTT	CASSTGTGGSEAFF
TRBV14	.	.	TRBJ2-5	TGTGCCAGCAGCCAAGGACCTGGGCAGGGGAAAGAGACCCAGTACTTC	CASSQGPGQGKETQYF
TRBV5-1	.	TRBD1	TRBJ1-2	TGCGCCAGCAGCTCCGGGGACAGGGTCGGGGGCTACACCTTC	CASSSGDRVGGYTF
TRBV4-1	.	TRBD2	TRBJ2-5	TGCGCCAGCAGCCAAGGAGGGGTTGGCGGGGGAGTCCAAGAGACCCAGTACTTC	CASSQGGVGGGVQETQYF
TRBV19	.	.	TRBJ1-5	TGTGCCAGTAGTATAGACAGACTCGATCAGCCCCAGCATTTT	CASSIDRLDQPQHF
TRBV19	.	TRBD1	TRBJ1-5	TGTGCCAGTAGTATAGGAGCCGGGACAGGAATCCAGCCCCAGCATTTT	CASSIGAGTGIQPQHF
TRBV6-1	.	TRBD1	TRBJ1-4	TGTGCCAGCAGTGAACACGTCCCGGGACAGGGGCCTAATGAAAAACTGTTTTTT	CASSEHVPGQGPNEKLFF
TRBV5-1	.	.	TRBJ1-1	TGCGCCAGCAGCTTGAGCGCGGGAGGTTTCAACACTGAAGCTTTCTTT	CASSLSAGGFNTEAFF
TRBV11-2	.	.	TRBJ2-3	TGTGCCAGCAGCTTAGACAGGGGATTTATCACAGATACGCAGTATTTT	CASSLDRGFITDTQYF